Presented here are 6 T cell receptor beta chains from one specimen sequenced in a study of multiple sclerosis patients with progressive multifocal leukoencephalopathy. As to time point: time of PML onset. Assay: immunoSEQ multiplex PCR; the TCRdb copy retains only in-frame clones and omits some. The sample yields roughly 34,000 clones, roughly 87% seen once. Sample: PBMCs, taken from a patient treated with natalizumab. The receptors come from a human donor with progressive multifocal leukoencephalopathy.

In DNA form, the CDR3 reads TGTGCCAGCTCACCGCTAGCGGGTACGCAGTATTTT. The encoded protein is CASSPLAGTQYF. The rearrangement links TRBV18 to TRBJ2-3; 8 bases agree with TRBD2. CDR3 size: 12 residues. CDR1 is KGHSH and CDR2 is LQKENI in the germline V gene. V lost 3 bases and J lost 8; bases outside the gene matches: 1.

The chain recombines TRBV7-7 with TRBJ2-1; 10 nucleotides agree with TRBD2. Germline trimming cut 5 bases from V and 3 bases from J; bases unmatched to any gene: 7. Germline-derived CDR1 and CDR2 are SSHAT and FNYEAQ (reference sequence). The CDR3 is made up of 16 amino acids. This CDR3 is CASSPDSGGFYNEQFF. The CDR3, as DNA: TGTGCCAGCAGCCCCGATAGCGGGGGGTTCTACAATGAGCAGTTCTTC.

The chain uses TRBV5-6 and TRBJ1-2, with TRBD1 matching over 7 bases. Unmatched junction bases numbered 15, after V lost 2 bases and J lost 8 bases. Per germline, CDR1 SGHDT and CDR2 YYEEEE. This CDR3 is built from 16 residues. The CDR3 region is CASSFTGTALTGGYTF. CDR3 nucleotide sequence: TGTGCCAGCAGCTTCACCGGGACAGCCCTTACGGGGGGCTACACCTTC.

The CDR3, as DNA: TGTGCCAGCAGTCAAAGCGGGACAGGTCGTCAGCCCCAGCATTTT. Protein product: CASSQSGTGRQPQHF. V gene TRBV6-5 combines with J gene TRBJ1-5; 8 positions match TRBD1. V lost 5 bases and J lost 6; bases outside the gene matches: 9. Germline CDR1 MNHEY, CDR2 SVGAGI. The CDR3 has 15 residues.

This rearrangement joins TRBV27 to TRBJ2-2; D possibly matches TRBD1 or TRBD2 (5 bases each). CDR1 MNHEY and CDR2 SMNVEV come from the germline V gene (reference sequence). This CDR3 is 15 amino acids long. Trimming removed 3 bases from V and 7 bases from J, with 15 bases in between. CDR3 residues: CASSLGTGPFGELFF. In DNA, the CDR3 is TGTGCCAGCAGTTTGGGGACGGGGCCGTTCGGGGAGCTGTTTTTT.

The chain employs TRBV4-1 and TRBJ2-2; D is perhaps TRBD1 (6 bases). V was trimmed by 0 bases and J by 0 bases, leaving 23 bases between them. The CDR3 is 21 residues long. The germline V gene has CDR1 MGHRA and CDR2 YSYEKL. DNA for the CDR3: TGCGCCAGCAGCCAAGATCGGCTGTGGGAGACAGGTCGATCGAACACCGGGGAGCTGTTTTTT. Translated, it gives CASSQDRLWETGRSNTGELFF.